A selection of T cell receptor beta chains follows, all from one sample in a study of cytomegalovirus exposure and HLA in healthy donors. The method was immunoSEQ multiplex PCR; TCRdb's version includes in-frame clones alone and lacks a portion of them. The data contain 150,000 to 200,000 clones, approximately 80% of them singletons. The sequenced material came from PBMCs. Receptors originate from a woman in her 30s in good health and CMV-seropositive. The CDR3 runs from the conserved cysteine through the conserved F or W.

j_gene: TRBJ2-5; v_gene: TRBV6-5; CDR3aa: CATRTSGGGIETQYF
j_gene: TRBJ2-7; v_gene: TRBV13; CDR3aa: CASSQRHSYEQYF
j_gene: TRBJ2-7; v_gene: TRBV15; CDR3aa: CATSKDIGTGLLEQYF
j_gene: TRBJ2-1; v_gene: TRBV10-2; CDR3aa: CASSGTSVNEQFF
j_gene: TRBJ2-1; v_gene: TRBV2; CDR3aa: CASSRQGPYNEQFF
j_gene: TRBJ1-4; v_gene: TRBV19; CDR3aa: CASRSTGGFEKLFF
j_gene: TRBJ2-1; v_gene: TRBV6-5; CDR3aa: CASSYDRHNEQFF
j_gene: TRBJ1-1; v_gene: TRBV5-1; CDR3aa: CASRGRTGDTEAFF
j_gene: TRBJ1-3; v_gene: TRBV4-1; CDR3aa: CASSRGQAGNTIYF
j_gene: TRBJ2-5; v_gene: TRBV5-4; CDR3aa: CASSLRLAETQYF
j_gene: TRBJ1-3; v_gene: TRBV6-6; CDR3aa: CASSPRPGSPRNTIYF
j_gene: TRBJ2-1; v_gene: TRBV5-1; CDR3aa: CASSFDNFRSSYNEQFF
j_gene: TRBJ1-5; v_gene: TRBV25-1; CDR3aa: CASSQTGLNQPQHF
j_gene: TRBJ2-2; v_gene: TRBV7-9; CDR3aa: CASSLATGVAGELFF
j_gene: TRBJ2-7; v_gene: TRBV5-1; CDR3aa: CASSPWTGVYEQYF
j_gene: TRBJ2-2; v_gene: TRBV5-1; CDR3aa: CASSSILSLAGSGELFF
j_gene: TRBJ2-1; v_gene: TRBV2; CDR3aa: CASSVATGQFF
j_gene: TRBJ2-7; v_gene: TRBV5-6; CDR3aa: CASSAAGTGHYEQYF
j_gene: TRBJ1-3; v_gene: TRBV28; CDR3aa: CASSFTGSGNTIYF
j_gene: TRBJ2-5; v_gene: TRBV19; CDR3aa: CASRGTTKTQYF
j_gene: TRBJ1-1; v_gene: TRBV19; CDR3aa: CASSIYTERGTEAFF
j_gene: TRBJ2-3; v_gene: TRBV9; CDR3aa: CASSVQAGDTDTQYF
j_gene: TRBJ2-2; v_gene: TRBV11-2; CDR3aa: CASSSLVNAGELFF
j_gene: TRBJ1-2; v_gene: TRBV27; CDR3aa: CASAGGVYGYTF
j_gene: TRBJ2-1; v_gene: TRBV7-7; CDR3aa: CASSLVGGEQFF
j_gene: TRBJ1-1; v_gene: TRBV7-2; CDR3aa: CASFYRTGAVTEAFF
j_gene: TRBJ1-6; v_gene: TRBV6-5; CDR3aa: CASSYEQLSYNSPLHF
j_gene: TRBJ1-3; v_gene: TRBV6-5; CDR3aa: CASSSGGAISGNTIYF
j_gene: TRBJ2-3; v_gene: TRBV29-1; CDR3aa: CSVEDRGNTDTQYF
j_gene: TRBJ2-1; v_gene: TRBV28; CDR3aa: CASSFASSYNEQFF
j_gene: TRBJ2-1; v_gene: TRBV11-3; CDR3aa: CASSFAYGEQFF
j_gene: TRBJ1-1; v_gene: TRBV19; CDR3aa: CASSIGYSGTEAFF
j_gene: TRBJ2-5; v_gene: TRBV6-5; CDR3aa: CASSTYSGGITQYF
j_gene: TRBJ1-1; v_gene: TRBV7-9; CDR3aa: CASSLVAGEAFF
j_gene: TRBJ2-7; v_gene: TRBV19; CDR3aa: CASTLSGTGGEQYF
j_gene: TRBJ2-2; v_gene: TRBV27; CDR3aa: CASSPLGTSGGAGELFF
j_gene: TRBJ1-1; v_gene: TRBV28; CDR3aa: CASSGERYTEAFF
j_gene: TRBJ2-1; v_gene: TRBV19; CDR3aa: CASSIIFGTSGALSSYNEQFF
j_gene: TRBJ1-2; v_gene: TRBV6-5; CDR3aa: CASSYASGGDYGYTF
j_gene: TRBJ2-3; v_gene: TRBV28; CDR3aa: CASSAFVSWSSIRTDTQYF
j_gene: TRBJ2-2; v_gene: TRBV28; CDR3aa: CATRDTLTGELFF
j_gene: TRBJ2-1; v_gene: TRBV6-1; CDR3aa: CASRTGTSGHNEQFF
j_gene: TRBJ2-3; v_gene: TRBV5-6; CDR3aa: CASSEGADTQYF
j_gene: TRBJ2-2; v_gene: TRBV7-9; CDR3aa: CASRSTPRGGGPGELFF
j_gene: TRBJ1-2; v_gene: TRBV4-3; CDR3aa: CASSLGSGGLSGYTF
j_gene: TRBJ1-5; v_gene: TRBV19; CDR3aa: CASIATGTGGNQPQHF
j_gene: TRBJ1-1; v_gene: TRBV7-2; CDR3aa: CASSWGSGNTEAFF
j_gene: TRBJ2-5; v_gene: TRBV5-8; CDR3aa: CASSETGMEGETQYF
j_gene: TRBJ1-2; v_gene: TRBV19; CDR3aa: CASTYYGVYGYTF
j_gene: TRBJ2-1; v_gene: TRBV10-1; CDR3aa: CASSGTAYNEQFF
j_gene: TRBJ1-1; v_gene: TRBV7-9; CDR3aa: CASSGQGTNTEAFF
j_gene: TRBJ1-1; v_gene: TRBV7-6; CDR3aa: CASSLDSGGNTEAFF